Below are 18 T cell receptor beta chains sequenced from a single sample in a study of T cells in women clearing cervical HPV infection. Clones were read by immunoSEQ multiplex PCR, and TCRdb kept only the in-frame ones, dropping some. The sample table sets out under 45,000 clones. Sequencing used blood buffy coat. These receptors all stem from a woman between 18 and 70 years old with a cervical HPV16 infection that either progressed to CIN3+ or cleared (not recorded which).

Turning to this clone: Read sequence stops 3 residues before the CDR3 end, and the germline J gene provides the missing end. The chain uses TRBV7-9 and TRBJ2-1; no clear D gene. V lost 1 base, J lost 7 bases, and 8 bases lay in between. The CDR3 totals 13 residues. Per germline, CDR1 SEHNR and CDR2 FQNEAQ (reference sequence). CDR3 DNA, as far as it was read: TGTGCCAGCAGCTTAGGGCAGATGAATGAG. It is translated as CASSLGQMNE. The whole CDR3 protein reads CASSLGQMNEQFF.

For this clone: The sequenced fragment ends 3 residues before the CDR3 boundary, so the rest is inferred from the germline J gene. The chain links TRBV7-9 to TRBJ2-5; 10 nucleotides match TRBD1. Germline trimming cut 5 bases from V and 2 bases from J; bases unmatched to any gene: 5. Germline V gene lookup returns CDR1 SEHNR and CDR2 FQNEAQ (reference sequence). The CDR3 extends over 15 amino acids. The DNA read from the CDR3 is TGTGCCAGCAGCCGGCCGGACAGGGGGCAAGAGACC. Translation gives CASSRPDRGQET. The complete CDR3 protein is CASSRPDRGQETQYF.

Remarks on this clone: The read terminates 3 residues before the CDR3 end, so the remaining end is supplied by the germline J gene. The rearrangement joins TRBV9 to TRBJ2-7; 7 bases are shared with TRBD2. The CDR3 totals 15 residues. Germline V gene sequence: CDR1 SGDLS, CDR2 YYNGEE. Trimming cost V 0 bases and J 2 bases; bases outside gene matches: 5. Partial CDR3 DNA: TGTGCCAGCAGCGTAGGGCCAGCGGGAACCTACGAG. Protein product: CASSVGPAGTYE. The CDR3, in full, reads CASSVGPAGTYEQYF.

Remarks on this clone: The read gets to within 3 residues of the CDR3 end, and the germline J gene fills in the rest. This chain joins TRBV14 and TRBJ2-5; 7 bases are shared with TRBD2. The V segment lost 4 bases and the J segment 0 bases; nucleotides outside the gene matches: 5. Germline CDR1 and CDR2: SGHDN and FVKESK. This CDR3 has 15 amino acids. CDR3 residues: CASSPGLGHQETQYF. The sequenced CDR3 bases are TGTGCCAGCAGCCCCGGACTAGGCCACCAAGAGACC.

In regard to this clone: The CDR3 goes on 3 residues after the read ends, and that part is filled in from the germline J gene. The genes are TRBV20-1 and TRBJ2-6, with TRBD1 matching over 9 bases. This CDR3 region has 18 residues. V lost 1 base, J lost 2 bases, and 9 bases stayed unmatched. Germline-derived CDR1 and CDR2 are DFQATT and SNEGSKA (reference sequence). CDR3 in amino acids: CSARVQGASGAGANVLTF. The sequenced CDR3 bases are TGCAGTGCTAGAGTACAGGGGGCGTCGGGAGCTGGGGCCAACGTC.

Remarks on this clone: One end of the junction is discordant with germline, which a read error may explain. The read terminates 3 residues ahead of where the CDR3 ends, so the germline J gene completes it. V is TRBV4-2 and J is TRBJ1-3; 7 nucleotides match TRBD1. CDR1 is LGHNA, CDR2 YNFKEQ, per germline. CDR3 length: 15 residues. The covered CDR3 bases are TGCGCCAGCAGCCAATCTGACAGGGTAGGAAACACC. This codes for CASSQSDRVGNT. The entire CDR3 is CASSQSDRVGNTIYF.

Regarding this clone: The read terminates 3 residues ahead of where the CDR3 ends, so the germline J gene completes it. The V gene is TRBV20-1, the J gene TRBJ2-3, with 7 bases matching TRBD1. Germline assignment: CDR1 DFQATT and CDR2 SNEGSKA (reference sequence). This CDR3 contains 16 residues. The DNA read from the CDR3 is TGCAGTGCTAGAGATCCGGACAGGCGAGGACAAGAGACG. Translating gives CSARDPDRRGQET. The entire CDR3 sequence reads CSARDPDRRGQETQYF.

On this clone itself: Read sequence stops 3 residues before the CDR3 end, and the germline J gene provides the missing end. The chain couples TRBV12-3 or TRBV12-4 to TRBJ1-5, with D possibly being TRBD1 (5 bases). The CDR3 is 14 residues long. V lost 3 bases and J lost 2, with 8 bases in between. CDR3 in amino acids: CASSFSQGNQPQHF. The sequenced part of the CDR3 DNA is TGTGCCAGCAGTTTTTCACAGGGCAATCAGCCC.

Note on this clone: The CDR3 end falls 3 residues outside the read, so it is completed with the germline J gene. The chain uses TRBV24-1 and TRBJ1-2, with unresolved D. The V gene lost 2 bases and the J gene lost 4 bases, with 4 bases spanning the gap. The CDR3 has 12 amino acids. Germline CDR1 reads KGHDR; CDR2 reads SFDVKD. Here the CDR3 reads CATSDYSYGYTF. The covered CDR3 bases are TGTGCCACCAGTGATTACAGCTATGGC.

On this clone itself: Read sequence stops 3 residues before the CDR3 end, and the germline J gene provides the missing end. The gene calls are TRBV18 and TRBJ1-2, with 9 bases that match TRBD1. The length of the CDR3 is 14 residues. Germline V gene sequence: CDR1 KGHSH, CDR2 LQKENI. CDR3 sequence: CASSPGQGNYDYTF. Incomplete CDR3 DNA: TGTGCCAGCTCACCCGGACAGGGGAACTACGAC.

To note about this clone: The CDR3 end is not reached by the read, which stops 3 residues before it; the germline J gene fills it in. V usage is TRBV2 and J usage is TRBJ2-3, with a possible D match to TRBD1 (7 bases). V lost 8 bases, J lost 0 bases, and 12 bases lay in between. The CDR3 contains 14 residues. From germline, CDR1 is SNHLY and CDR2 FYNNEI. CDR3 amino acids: CASQGGQSTDTQYF. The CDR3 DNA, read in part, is TGTGCCAGCCAGGGGGGACAGAGCACAGATACG. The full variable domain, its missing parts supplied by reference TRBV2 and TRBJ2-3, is EPEVTQTPSHQVTQMGQEVILRCVPISNHLYFYWYRQILGQKVEFLVSFYNNEISEKSEIFDDQFSVERPDGSNFTLKIRSTKLEDSAMYFCASQGGQSTDTQYFGPGTRLTVL.

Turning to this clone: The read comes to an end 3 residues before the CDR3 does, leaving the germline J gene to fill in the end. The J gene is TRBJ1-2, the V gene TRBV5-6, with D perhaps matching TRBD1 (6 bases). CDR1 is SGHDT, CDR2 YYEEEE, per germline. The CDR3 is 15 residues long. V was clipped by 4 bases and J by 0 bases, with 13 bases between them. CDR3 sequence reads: CASSLSGATNYGYTF. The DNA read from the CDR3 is TGTGCCAGCAGCCTCTCAGGGGCCACTAACTATGGC.

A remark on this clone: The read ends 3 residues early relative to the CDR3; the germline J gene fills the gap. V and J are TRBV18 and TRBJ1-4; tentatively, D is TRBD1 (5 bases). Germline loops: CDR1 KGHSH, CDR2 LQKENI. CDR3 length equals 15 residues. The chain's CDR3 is CASSPAGPGGSPLFF. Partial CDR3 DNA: TGTGCCAGCTCCCCGGCGGGGCCGGGGGGTTCACCA.

The CDR3 DNA, read in part, is TGTGCCAGCAGGGGCACCATGAACACTGAA. It codes for CASRGTMNTE. The complete CDR3 reads CASRGTMNTEAFF. The rearrangement uses TRBV6-2 or TRBV6-3 and TRBJ1-1; D unclear. The read is 3 residues too short to cover the CDR3 end, so that end is filled in from the germline J gene. V lost 6 bases and J lost 0, with 8 bases in between. The CDR3 spans 13 residues. In germline, CDR1 is MNHEY, CDR2 SVGEGT.

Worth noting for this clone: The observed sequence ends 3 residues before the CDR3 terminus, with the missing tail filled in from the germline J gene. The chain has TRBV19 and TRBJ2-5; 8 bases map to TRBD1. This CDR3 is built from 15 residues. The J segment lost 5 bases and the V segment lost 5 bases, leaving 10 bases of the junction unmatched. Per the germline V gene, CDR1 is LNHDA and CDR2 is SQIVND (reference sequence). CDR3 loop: CASSPHGQGGETQYF. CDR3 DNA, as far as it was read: TGTGCCAGTAGTCCCCACGGACAGGGTGGGGAGACC.

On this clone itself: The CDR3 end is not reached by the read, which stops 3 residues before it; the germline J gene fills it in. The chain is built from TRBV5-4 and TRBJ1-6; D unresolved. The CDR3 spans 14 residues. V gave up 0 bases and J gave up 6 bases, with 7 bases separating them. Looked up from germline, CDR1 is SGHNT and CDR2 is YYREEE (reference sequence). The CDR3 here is CASSLEAPNSPLHF. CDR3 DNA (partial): TGTGCCAGCAGCTTGGAGGCACCTAATTCACCC.

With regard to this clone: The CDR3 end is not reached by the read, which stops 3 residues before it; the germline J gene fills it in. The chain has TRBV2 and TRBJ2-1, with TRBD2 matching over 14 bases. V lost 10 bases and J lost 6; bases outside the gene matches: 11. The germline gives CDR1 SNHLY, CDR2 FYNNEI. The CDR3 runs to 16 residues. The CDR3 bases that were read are TGTGCCATCTCCGGGACTAGCGGGAGACAAAGCAATGAG. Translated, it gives CAISGTSGRQSNE. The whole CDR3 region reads CAISGTSGRQSNEQFF.

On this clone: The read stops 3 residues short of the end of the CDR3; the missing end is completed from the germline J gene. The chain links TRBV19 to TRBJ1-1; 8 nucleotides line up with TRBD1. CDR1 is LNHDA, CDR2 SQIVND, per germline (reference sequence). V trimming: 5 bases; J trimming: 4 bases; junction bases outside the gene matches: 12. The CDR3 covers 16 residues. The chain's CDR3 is CASSPDRVAGSTEAFF. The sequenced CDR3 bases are TGTGCCAGTAGTCCGGACAGGGTGGCGGGGTCCACTGAA. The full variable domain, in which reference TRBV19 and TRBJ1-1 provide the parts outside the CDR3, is DGGITQSPKYLFRKEGQNVTLSCEQNLNHDAMYWYRQDPGQGLRLIYYSQIVNDFQKGDIAEGYSVSREKKESFPLTVTSAQKNPTAFYLCASSPDRVAGSTEAFFGQGTRLTVV.